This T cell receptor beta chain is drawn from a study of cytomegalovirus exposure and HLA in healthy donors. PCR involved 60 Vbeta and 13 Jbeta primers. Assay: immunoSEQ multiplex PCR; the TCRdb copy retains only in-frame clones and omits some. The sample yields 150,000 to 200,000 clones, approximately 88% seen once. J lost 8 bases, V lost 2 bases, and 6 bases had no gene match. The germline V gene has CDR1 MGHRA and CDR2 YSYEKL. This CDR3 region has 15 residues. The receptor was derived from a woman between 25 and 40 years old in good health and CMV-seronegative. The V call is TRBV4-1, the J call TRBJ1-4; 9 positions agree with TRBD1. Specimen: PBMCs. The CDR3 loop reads CASSQTQTGGEKLFF. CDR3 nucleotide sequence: TGCGCCAGCAGCCAAACGCAGACAGGGGGGGAAAAACTGTTTTTT.